This TCR beta chain was recorded in a study of technical replicates of blood from a few donors. The data were produced by immunoSEQ multiplex PCR, yet TCRdb's version contains in-frame clones alone and is incomplete. The sample holds 83,000 or so clones, about 92% seen once. The trim removed 3 bases at V and 6 bases at J, leaving 9 bases unmatched. The CDR3 is 16 amino acids. Germline values: CDR1 MNHEY, CDR2 SMNVEV (reference sequence). The gene calls are TRBV27 and TRBJ2-3, with 10 bases lining up with TRBD1. What was sequenced was T cells isolated from PBMCs. The sequence came from a human donor in good health. The CDR3 DNA reads as TGTGCCAGCAGTTTGGCAGACAGGGGGCTGATGGATACGCAGTATTTT. It specifies CASSLADRGLMDTQYF.